The next 20 T cell receptor beta chains were all read from a single sample in a study of blood T cell repertoires in COVID-19. The table came from immunoSEQ multiplex PCR; TCRdb's copy has only in-frame clones and leaves some out. The data contain some 64,000 clones, approximately 86% of them singletons. Sequenced: peripheral blood. The receptors come from a man aged 50-59 years with active COVID-19.

This chain uses TRBV5-6 with TRBJ1-6; no clear D gene. The CDR3 consists of 13 residues. V lost 1 base to trimming and J lost 7 bases, with 6 bases between them. Germline V gene sequence: CDR1 SGHDT, CDR2 YYEEEE. The CDR3 protein is CASSLTGNSPLHF. CDR3 coding DNA: TGTGCCAGCAGCTTGACGGGAAATTCACCCCTCCACTTT.

The V and J genes are TRBV4-3 and TRBJ2-4; 7 nucleotides match TRBD1. V gave up 5 bases and J gave up 4 bases; unmatched junction bases: 5. Looked up from germline, CDR1 is LGHNA and CDR2 is YSLEER. The length of the CDR3 is 14 residues. For the CDR3, the DNA is TGCGCCAGCAGCGGGACAGAGACTAAAAACATTCAGTACTTC. It encodes CASSGTETKNIQYF.

Worth noting for this clone: Other DNA sequences in this sample translate to the same CDR3. The V and J genes are TRBV5-1 and TRBJ2-5; D is possibly TRBD2 (7 bases). The CDR3 sequence is 14 residues long. From germline, CDR1 is SGHRS and CDR2 YFSETQ. V shed 2 bases and J shed 1 base, with 9 bases lying between them. The CDR3 DNA follows: TGCGCCAGCAGCTTAGGGGGGGCCCAAGAGACCCAGTACTTC. It translates to CASSLGGAQETQYF.

A single count supports this clone. The V and J genes are TRBV3-1 (or the pseudogene TRBV3-2) and TRBJ2-7; TRBD2 matches 12 bases. Trimming cost V 4 bases and J 3 bases; bases outside gene matches: 4. This CDR3 region has 15 residues. Germline CDR1 is LGHDT and CDR2 is YNNKEL (reference sequence). In DNA form, the CDR3 reads TGTGCCAGCAGCCCGACTAGCGGGGGCCTCTACGAGCAGTACTTC. The encoded protein is CASSPTSGGLYEQYF.

The rearrangement joins TRBV10-3 to TRBJ2-2; TRBD1 matches 12 bases. Per the germline V gene, CDR1 is ENHRY and CDR2 is SYGVKD. Losses at the gene ends were 11 bases for V and 6 bases for J; bases not matched to a gene: 4. The CDR3 totals 13 residues. The chain's CDR3 is CASRDRGPGELFF. CDR3 bases: TGTGCCTCTAGGGACAGGGGGCCCGGGGAGCTGTTTTTT.

The J gene is TRBJ1-1, the V gene TRBV6-5; 7 nucleotides line up with TRBD1. This CDR3 is built from 14 residues. Germline values: CDR1 MNHEY, CDR2 SVGAGI. Trimming at V came to 8 bases and at J to 1 base, leaving 7 bases not matched to a gene. The CDR3 loop is CASWGNRGNTEAFF. In nucleotides, the CDR3 is TGTGCCAGCTGGGGAAACAGGGGGAACACTGAAGCTTTCTTT.

The chain has TRBV4-2 and TRBJ2-1; 7 bases fit TRBD1. Unmatched junction bases numbered 3, after V lost 2 bases and J lost 5 bases. Germline V gene lookup returns CDR1 LGHNA and CDR2 YNFKEQ. The CDR3 covers 14 residues. CDR3 sequence reads: CASSQRDRHNEQFF. The CDR3 DNA reads TGTGCCAGCAGCCAACGGGACAGACACAATGAGCAGTTCTTC.

A remark on this clone: Other nucleotide sequences from this sample produce the same CDR3. The V gene is TRBV7-2, the J gene TRBJ1-1, with a possible D match to TRBD1 (6 bases). The germline V gene has CDR1 SGHTA and CDR2 FQGNSA. The ends were cut back, 4 bases at V and 0 bases at J, with 9 bases in the middle. The CDR3 has 14 amino acids. CDR3 nucleotide sequence: TGTGCCAGCAGCTCGGACAGAGTGAACACTGAAGCTTTCTTT. Its translation: CASSSDRVNTEAFF. Full variable domain (missing parts from reference TRBV7-2 and TRBJ1-1): GAGVSQSPSNKVTEKGKDVELRCDPISGHTALYWYRQSLGQGLEFLIYFQGNSAPDKSGLPSDRFSAERTGGSVSTLTIQRTQQEDSAVYLCASSSDRVNTEAFFGQGTRLTVV.

CDR3 residues: CASSLPNSPPQHF. CDR3 bases: TGTGCCAGCAGTTTACCAAACAGTCCGCCCCAGCATTTT. The chain uses TRBV28 and TRBJ1-5, with no clear D. The V gene's germline CDR1 is MDHEN and CDR2 SYDVKM. The CDR3 totals 13 residues. Trimming removed 2 bases at V and 9 bases at J, with 11 bases between.

The J gene is TRBJ2-6, the V gene TRBV15; 8 bases map to TRBD1. V shed 0 bases, J shed 4 bases, and the junction held 2 bases outside the gene matches. Germline-derived CDR1 and CDR2 are LNHNV and YYDKDF (reference sequence). The CDR3 is made up of 16 amino acids. CDR3 amino acids: CATSRDRGPGANVLTF. The DNA of the CDR3 is TGTGCCACCAGCAGAGACAGGGGGCCAGGGGCCAACGTCCTGACTTTC.

V and J are TRBV30 and TRBJ2-7; 8 bases match TRBD2. Germline trimming cut 2 bases from V and 6 bases from J; bases unmatched to any gene: 0. In germline, CDR1 is GTSNPN, CDR2 SVGIG (reference sequence). This CDR3 contains 11 residues. Here the CDR3 reads CAWSREGEQYF. CDR3 bases: TGTGCCTGGAGTCGGGAGGGCGAGCAGTACTTC.

The chain uses TRBV29-1 and TRBJ2-5, with 8 bases identical to TRBD2. Germline lookup yields CDR1 SQVTM and CDR2 ANQGSEA. The J segment lost 4 bases and the V segment lost 1 base, leaving 5 bases of the junction unmatched. The CDR3 contains 14 residues. The CDR3 is CSVEAGLGIETQYF. CDR3 nucleotide sequence: TGCAGCGTTGAAGCGGGACTAGGTATAGAGACCCAGTACTTC. The full variable domain, completed using reference TRBV29-1 and TRBJ2-5, is SAVISQKPSRDICQRGTSLTIQCQVDSQVTMMFWYRQQPGQSLTLIATANQGSEATYESGFVIDKFPISRPNLTFSTLTVSNMSPEDSSIYLCSVEAGLGIETQYFGPGTRLLVL.

This clone was detected only once. Germline and junction disagree at one end, which may indicate a read error. The chain joins TRBV27 to TRBJ2-7, with D possibly matching TRBD2 (6 bases). This CDR3 is built from 13 residues. Germline V gives CDR1 MNHEY, CDR2 SMNVEV (reference sequence). CDR3 bases: TGTGCCAGCGCTACTACCTGGGGGGACGAGCGGTACTTC. This sequence encodes CASATTWGDERYF.

Only a few counts were recorded for this clone. V gene TRBV5-4 combines with J gene TRBJ1-2; D might be TRBD1 (5 bases). Per the germline V gene, CDR1 is SGHNT and CDR2 is YYREEE (reference sequence). This CDR3 has 15 residues. The V and J ends lost 4 bases and 2 bases respectively, with 15 bases between them. CDR3 amino acids: CASSPAGGVNYGYTF. CDR3 nucleotides: TGTGCCAGCAGCCCTGCGGGGGGGGTAAACTATGGCTACACCTTC.

This chain uses TRBV5-1 with TRBJ2-7, with 9 bases lining up with TRBD2. J lost 1 base, V lost 4 bases, and 3 bases had no gene match. CDR1 is SGHRS and CDR2 is YFSETQ in the germline V gene. CDR3 length: 14 amino acids. The CDR3 sequence: CASSIAGGSYEQYF. The CDR3 region has the DNA TGCGCCAGCAGCATTGCGGGGGGGTCCTACGAGCAGTACTTC.

The chain links TRBV5-4 to TRBJ2-5, with D perhaps TRBD1 (8 bases). CDR3 length equals 12 residues. The V gene's germline CDR1 is SGHNT and CDR2 YYREEE (reference sequence). Between the trimmed V and J ends, which lost 4 bases and 13 bases, there was a span of 17 bases. CDR3 sequence: CASSAQTGEGYF. Written as DNA, the CDR3 is TGTGCCAGCAGCGCCCAGACAGGGGAGGGGTACTTC.

This clone turned up a few times. This chain connects TRBV2 to TRBJ1-4; no reliable D call. The CDR3 length is 14 residues. Trimming left V 8 bases short and J 8 bases short, with 18 bases between. Germline assignment: CDR1 SNHLY and CDR2 FYNNEI. The CDR3 coding sequence is TGTGCCAGCGGTAAGGAGATCACTTCGGAAAAACTGTTTTTT. Its translation: CASGKEITSEKLFF.

This chain links TRBV18 with TRBJ2-7, with TRBD2 as a possible D gene (6 bases). Germline CDR1 reads KGHSH; CDR2 reads LQKENI. The ends were cut back, 0 bases at V and 7 bases at J, with 16 bases in the middle. The CDR3 extends over 15 amino acids. The CDR3: CASSPPGEAWMEQYF. The CDR3 coding sequence is TGTGCCAGCTCACCACCCGGGGAGGCGTGGATGGAGCAGTACTTC.

In this sample, this clone turned up once. The chain has TRBV5-1 and TRBJ2-2; D call uncertain. V lost 4 bases and J 2 bases, leaving 6 bases between the germline ends. Germline V gene sequence: CDR1 SGHRS, CDR2 YFSETQ. This CDR3 region has 13 residues. The CDR3 spells CASSGRNTGELFF. As DNA, the CDR3 is TGCGCCAGCAGCGGCAGAAACACCGGGGAGCTGTTTTTT.

J is TRBJ2-7 and V is TRBV5-6, with D unresolved. CDR3 length: 15 amino acids. Trimming cost V 0 bases and J 3 bases, with 13 bases left between them. Per germline, CDR1 SGHDT and CDR2 YYEEEE. The CDR3 here is CASSLAGGSHYEQYF. The CDR3 nucleotides are TGTGCCAGCAGCTTGGCTGGCGGTTCGCACTACGAGCAGTACTTC.